This record covers a single T cell receptor beta chain. A J-beta primer mix and a sample-barcoded 5' primer were used in a second PCR of roughly 6 to 11 cycles. From the 5' RACE reads, TCRdb called clonotypes with MiXCR, one entry per CDR3 protein. The table has fewer than 900,000 distinct CDR3 sequences, approximately 39% seen once. This entry is derived from a study of blood T cells in healthy people across ages. The CDR3 covers 13 residues. Trimming cost V 6 bases and J 4 bases, with 12 bases left between them. This chain uses TRBV12-3 or TRBV12-4 with TRBJ1-1; D not certain. This receptor was identified in a woman between 55 and 75 years old in good health. The sequenced sample was blood. In DNA, the CDR3 is TGTGCCAGCAGGAAGGGTGGCGGCACTGAAGCTTTCTTT. Translating it yields CASRKGGGTEAFF.